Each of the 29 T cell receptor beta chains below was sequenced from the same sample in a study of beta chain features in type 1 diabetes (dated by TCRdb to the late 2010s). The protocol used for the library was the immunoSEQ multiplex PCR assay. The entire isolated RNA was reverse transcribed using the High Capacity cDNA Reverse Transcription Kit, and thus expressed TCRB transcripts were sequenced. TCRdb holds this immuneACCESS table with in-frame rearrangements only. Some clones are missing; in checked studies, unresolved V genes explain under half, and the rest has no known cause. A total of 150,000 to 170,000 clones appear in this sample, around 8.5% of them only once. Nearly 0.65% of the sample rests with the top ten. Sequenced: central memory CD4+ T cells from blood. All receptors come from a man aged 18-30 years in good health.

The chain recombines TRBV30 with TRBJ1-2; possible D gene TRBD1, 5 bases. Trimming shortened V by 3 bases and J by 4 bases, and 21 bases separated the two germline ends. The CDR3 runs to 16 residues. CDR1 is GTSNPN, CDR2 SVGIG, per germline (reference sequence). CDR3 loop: CAWSPHLRRGSYGYTF. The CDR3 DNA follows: TGTGCCTGGAGCCCTCACTTACGGCGGGGGAGCTATGGCTACACCTTC. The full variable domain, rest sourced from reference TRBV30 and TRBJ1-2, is SQTIHQWPATLVQPVGSPLSLECTVEGTSNPNLYWYRQAAGRGLQLLFYSVGIGQISSEVPQNLSASRPQDRQFILSSKKLLLSDSGFYLCAWSPHLRRGSYGYTFGSGTRLTVV.

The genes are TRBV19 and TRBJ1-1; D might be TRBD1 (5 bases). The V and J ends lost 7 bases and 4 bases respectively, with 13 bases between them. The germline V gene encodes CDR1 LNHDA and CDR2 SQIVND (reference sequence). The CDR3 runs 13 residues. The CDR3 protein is CASKRREGTEAFF. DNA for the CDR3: TGTGCCAGTAAACGCAGGGAGGGCACTGAAGCTTTCTTT.

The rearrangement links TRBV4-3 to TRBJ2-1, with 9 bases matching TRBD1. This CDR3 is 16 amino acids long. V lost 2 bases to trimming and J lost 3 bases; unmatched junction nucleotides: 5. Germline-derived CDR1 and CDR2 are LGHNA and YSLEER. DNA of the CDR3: TGCGCCAGCAGCCAATCAACAGGGGGCGTCTACAATGAGCAGTTCTTC. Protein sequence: CASSQSTGGVYNEQFF.

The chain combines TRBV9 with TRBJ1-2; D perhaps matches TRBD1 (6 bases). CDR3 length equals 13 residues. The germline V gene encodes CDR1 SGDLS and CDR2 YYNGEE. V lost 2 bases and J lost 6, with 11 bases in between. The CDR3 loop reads CASSVQGNDGYTF. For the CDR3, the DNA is TGTGCCAGCAGCGTTCAGGGGAACGATGGCTACACCTTC.

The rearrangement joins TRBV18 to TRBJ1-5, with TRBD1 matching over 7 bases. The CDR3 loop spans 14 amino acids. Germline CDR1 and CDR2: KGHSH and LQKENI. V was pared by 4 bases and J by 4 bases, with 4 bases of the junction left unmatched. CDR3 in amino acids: CASSLGQENQPQHF. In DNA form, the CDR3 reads TGTGCCAGCTCACTCGGACAGGAAAATCAGCCCCAGCATTTT.

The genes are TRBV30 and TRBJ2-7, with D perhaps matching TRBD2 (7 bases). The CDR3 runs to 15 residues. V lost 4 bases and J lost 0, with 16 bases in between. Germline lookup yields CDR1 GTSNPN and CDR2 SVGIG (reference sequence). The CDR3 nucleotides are TGTGCCTGGATCCGTGGGGGGGGCGGCTCCTACGAGCAGTACTTC. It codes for CAWIRGGGGSYEQYF.

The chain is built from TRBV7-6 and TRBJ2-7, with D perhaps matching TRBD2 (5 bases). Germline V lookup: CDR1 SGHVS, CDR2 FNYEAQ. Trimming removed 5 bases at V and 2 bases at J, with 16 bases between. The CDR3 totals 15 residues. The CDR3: CASSGEADGTYEQYF. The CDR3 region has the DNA TGTGCCAGCAGCGGAGAGGCGGACGGGACCTACGAGCAGTACTTC.

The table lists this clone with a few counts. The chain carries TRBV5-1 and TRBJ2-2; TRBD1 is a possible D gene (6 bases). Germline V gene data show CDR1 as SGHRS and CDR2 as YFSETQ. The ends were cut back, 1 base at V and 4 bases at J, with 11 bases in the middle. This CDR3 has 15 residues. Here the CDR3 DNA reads TGCGCCAGCAGCTTGACGCAGGGGATCACCGGGGAGCTGTTTTTT. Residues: CASSLTQGITGELFF.

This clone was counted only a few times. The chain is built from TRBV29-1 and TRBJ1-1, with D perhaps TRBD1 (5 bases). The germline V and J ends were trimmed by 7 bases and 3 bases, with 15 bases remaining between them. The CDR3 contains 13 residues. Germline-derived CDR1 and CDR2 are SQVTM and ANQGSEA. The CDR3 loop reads CSAKYGGDTEAFF. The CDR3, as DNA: TGCAGCGCCAAATACGGGGGGGACACTGAAGCTTTCTTT.

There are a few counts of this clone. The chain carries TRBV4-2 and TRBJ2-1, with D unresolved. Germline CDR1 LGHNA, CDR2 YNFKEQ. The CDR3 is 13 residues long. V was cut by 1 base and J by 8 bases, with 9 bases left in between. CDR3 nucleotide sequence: TGTGCCAGCAGCCAAGCAAGAGTTTATGAGCAGTTCTTC. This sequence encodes CASSQARVYEQFF.

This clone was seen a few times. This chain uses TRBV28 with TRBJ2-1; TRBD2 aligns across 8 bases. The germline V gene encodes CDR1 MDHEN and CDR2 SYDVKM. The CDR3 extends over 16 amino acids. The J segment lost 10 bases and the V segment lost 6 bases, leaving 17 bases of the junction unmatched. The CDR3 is CASRPPGGRAGGEQFF. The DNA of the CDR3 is TGTGCCAGCAGACCACCGGGGGGGCGAGCCGGCGGAGAGCAGTTCTTC.

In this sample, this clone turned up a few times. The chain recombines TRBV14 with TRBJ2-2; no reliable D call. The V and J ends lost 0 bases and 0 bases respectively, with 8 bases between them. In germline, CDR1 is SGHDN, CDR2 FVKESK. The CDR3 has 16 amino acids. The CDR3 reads CASSQERYSNTGELFF. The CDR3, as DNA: TGTGCCAGCAGCCAAGAGAGGTATTCGAACACCGGGGAGCTGTTTTTT. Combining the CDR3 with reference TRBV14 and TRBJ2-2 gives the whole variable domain EAGVTQFPSHSVIEKGQTVTLRCDPISGHDNLYWYRRVMGKEIKFLLHFVKESKQDESGMPNNRFLAERTGGTYSTLKVQPAELEDSGVYFCASSQERYSNTGELFFGEGSRLTVL.

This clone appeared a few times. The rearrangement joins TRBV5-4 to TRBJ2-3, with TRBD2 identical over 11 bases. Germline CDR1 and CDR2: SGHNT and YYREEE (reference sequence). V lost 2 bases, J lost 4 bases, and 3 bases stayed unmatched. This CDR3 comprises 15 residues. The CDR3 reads CASSFSGREADTQYF. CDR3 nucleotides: TGTGCCAGCAGCTTTAGCGGGAGGGAGGCAGATACGCAGTATTTT.

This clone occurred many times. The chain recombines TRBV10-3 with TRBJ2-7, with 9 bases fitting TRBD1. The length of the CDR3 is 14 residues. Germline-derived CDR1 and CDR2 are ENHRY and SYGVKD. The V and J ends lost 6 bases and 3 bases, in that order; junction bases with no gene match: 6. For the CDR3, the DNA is TGTGCCATCAGAGGACAGGGGAAAAACTACGAGCAGTACTTC. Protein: CAIRGQGKNYEQYF.

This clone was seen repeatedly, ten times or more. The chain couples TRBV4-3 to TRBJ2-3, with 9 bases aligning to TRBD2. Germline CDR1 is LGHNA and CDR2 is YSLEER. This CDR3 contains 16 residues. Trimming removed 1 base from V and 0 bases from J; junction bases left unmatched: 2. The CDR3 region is CASSQGLAASTDTQYF. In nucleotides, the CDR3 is TGCGCCAGCAGCCAAGGACTAGCGGCTAGCACAGATACGCAGTATTTT.

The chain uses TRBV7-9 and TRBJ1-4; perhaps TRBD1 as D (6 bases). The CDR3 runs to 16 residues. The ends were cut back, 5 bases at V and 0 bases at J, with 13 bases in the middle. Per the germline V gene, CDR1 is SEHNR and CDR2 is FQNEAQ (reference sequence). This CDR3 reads CASSNRERATNEKLFF. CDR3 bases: TGTGCCAGCAGCAACAGGGAAAGAGCAACTAATGAAAAACTGTTTTTT.

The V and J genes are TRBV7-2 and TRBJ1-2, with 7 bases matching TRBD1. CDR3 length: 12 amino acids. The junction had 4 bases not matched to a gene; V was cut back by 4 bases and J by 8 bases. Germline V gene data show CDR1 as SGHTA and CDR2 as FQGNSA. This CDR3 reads CASSYRGYGYTF. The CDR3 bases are TGTGCCAGCAGCTACAGGGGTTACGGCTACACCTTC. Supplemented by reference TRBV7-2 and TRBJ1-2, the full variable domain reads GAGVSQSPSNKVTEKGKDVELRCDPISGHTALYWYRQSLGQGLEFLIYFQGNSAPDKSGLPSDRFSAERTGGSVSTLTIQRTQQEDSAVYLCASSYRGYGYTFGSGTRLTVV.

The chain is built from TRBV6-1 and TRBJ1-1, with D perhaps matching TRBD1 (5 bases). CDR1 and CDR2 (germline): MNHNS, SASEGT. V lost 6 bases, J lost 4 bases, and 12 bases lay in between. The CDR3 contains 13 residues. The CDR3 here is CASRSQGGTEAFF. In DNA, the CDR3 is TGTGCCAGCAGATCCCAGGGAGGCACTGAAGCTTTCTTT.

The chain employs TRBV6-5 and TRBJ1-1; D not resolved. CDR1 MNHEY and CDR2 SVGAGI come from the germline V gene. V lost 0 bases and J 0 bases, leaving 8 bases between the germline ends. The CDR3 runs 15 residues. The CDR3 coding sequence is TGTGCCAGCAGTTACTCGCGGTATATGAACACTGAAGCTTTCTTT. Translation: CASSYSRYMNTEAFF.

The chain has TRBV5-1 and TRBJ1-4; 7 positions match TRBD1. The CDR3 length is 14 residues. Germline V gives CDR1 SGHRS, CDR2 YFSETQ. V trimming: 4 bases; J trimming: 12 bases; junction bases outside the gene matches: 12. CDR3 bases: TGCGCCAGCAGCCGACAGGGCCAAGGCGAGGAACTGTTTTTT. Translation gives CASSRQGQGEELFF.

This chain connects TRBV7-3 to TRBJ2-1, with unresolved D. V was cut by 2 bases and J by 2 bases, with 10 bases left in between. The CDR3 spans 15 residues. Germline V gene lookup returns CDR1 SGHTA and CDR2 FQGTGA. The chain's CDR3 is CASSLRPDTYNEQFF. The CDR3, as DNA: TGTGCCAGCAGCTTACGCCCAGACACCTACAATGAGCAGTTCTTC.

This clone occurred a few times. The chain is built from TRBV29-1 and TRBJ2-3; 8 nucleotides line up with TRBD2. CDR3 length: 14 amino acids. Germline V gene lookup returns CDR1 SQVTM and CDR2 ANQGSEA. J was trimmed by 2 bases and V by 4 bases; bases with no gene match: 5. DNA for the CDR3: TGCAGCGTTGCGACGGGAGGGGTCACAGATACGCAGTATTTT. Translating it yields CSVATGGVTDTQYF.

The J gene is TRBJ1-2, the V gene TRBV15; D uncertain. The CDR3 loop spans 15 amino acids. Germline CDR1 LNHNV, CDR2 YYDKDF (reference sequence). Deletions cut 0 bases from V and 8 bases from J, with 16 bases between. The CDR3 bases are TGTGCCACCAGCAGAGATTCCCCGGGGTTTGGGGGCTACACCTTC. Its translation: CATSRDSPGFGGYTF.

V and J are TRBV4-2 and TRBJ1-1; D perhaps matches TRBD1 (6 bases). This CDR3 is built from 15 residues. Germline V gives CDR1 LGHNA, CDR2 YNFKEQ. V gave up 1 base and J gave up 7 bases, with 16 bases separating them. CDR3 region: CASSQVGQTAREAFF. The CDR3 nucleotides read TGTGCCAGCAGCCAAGTAGGACAGACCGCCCGTGAAGCTTTCTTT.

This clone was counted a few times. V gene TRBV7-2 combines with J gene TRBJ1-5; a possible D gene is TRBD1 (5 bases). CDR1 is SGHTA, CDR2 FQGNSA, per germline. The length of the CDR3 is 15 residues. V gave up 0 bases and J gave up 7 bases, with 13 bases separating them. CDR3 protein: CASSLALGPKQPQHF. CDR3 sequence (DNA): TGTGCCAGCAGCTTAGCGCTGGGGCCCAAGCAGCCCCAGCATTTT.

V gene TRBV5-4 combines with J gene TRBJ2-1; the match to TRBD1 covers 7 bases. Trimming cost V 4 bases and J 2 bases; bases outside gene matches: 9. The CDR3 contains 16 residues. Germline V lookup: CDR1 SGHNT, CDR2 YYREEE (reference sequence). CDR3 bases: TGTGCCAGCAGCATCCAGGACAGGCCACCCTACAATGAGCAGTTCTTC. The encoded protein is CASSIQDRPPYNEQFF.

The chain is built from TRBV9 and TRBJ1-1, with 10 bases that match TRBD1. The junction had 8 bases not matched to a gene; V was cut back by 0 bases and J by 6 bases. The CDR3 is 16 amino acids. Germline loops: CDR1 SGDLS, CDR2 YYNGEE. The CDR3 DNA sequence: TGTGCCAGCAGCGTAGCCCCGGGGACAGGGGAATCTGAAGCTTTCTTT. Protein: CASSVAPGTGESEAFF.

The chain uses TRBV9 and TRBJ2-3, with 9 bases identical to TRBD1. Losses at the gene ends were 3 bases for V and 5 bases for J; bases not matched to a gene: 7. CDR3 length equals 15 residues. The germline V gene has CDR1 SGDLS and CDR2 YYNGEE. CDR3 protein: CASSARTGEGDTQYF. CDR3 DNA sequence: TGTGCCAGCAGCGCCCGGACAGGGGAAGGAGATACGCAGTATTTT.

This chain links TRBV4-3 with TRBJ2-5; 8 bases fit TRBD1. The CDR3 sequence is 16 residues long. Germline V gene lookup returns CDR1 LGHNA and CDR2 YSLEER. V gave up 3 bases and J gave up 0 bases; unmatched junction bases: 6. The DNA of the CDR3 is TGCGCCAGCAGCCACGGTTGGGACAGGTACCAAGAGACCCAGTACTTC. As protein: CASSHGWDRYQETQYF.